This TCR beta chain was profiled in a study of T cells after somatic rescue of genetic block. The data were produced by immunoSEQ multiplex PCR, yet TCRdb's version contains in-frame clones alone and is incomplete. Of over 95,000 clones listed, under 95% are singletons. This CDR3 contains 13 residues. The germline V gene encodes CDR1 GTSNPN and CDR2 SVGIG (reference sequence). V dropped 0 bases and J dropped 7 bases, with 10 bases sitting between them. The V call is TRBV30, the J call TRBJ1-5; D is unresolved. The source is a woman aged 18 to 35. The material sequenced was peripheral blood mononuclear cells (PBMCs). The CDR3 bases are TGTGCCTGGAGTGTCAACGGAGAACAGCCCCAGCATTTT. The encoded protein is CAWSVNGEQPQHF.